This TCR beta chain was recorded in a study of blood T cells in healthy people across ages. General observations from the study: A roughly linear fall in TCR beta diversity per million T cells was seen with increasing age.

Together with a sample-barcoded 5' primer, a J-beta primer mix was included in a second PCR lasting roughly 6 to 12 cycles. Every cDNA molecule bore a tag from a template-switch adaptor containing 12 random nucleotides. From each sample, at least 3 million paired-end reads containing CDR3 were obtained. TCRdb recomputed calls from the 5' RACE reads with MiXCR, one row per CDR3 protein. The sample consists of around 1.5 million distinct CDR3 sequences, 34% of them appearing once. The CDR3 extends over 15 amino acids. The V end lost 2 bases, the J end lost 1 base, and 14 bases lay between the germline ends. Germline CDR1 and CDR2: SQVTM and ANQGSEA. Isolating PBMCs gave at least 7 million of these cells per sample. As for this clonotype: Antigen specificity is unknown.

This receptor was identified in a woman in her twenties or thirties in good health. Sequenced: blood. The rearrangement joins TRBV29-1 to TRBJ1-2; no clear D gene. CDR3 residues: CSVELTWGDNYGYTF. Written as DNA, the CDR3 is TGCAGCGTTGAATTGACCTGGGGTGATAACTATGGCTACACCTTC.